The rows below give T cell receptor beta chains drawn from one sample of a study of Ad26.COV2.S vaccination and SARS-CoV-2 variants. The repertoire was sequenced with immunoSEQ multiplex PCR; TCRdb's copy has only in-frame clones and lacks some. Among about 320,000 clones, over 80% were seen once, and the ten largest hold approximately 2%. This specimen consisted of peripheral blood, obtained in a trial of Ad26.COV2.S vaccine versus placebo. The source is a person between 18 and 59 years old who received the Ad26.COV2.S COVID-19 vaccine or a placebo. The CDR3 runs from the conserved cysteine through the conserved F or W. A D gene is named only where the DNA matches it firmly. Only some rows state a clone size, as once, few, many or a class for expanded clones.

CDR3 protein: CASSPWTGTYEQYF
CDR3 DNA: TGTGCCAGCAGTCCATGGACAGGGACCTACGAGCAGTACTTC
J gene: TRBJ2-7
D gene: TRBD1
clone size: NA
V gene: TRBV27

CDR3 protein: CSGRDQPSSGAFF
CDR3 DNA: TGCAGCGGGAGGGACCAACCCTCCTCGGGAGCTTTCTTT
J gene: TRBJ1-1
D gene: NA
clone size: NA
V gene: TRBV29-1

CDR3 protein: CASSQWDRGLDAQYF
CDR3 DNA: TGTGCCAGCAGCCAGTGGGACAGGGGACTGGATGCGCAGTATTTT
J gene: TRBJ2-3
D gene: TRBD1
clone size: NA
V gene: TRBV3-1/TRBV3-2

CDR3 protein: CASSSEPGLLGYTF
CDR3 DNA: TGTGCCAGCAGCTCCGAGCCGGGACTGTTGGGCTACACCTTC
J gene: TRBJ1-2
D gene: NA
clone size: few
V gene: TRBV9

CDR3 protein: CASKRQGNTDTQYF
CDR3 DNA: TGTGCCAGCAAAAGACAGGGGAACACAGATACGCAGTATTTT
J gene: TRBJ2-3
D gene: TRBD1
clone size: NA
V gene: TRBV2

CDR3 protein: CASSSLQSGAYNEQFF
CDR3 DNA: TGTGCCAGCAGTTCATTACAAAGCGGGGCTTACAATGAGCAGTTCTTC
J gene: TRBJ2-1
D gene: TRBD2
clone size: NA
V gene: TRBV6-2/TRBV6-3

CDR3 protein: CASSLGAANTGELFF
CDR3 DNA: TGTGCCAGCAGCCTCGGGGCCGCGAACACCGGGGAGCTGTTTTTT
J gene: TRBJ2-2
D gene: NA
clone size: NA
V gene: TRBV7-3

CDR3 protein: CSAFQGTQHF
CDR3 DNA: TGCAGTGCTTTTCAGGGGACCCAGCATTTT
J gene: TRBJ1-5
D gene: NA
clone size: NA
V gene: TRBV20-1

CDR3 protein: CASSALQGTYGYTF
CDR3 DNA: TGTGCCAGCAGCGCTCTACAGGGTACCTATGGCTACACCTTC
J gene: TRBJ1-2
D gene: NA
clone size: once
V gene: TRBV6-5

CDR3 protein: CASSRGPGTGEYEQYF
CDR3 DNA: TGTGCCAGTAGTAGGGGGCCCGGGACAGGGGAATACGAGCAGTACTTC
J gene: TRBJ2-7
D gene: TRBD1
clone size: NA
V gene: TRBV19

CDR3 protein: CASSEGHVSSGANVLTF
CDR3 DNA: TGTGCCAGCAGTGAGGGCCACGTCAGCTCTGGGGCCAACGTCCTGACTTTC
J gene: TRBJ2-6
D gene: NA
clone size: NA
V gene: TRBV7-3

CDR3 protein: CASSVTVTGELFF
CDR3 DNA: TGTGCCAGCTCAGTAACAGTCACCGGGGAGCTGTTTTTT
J gene: TRBJ2-2
D gene: NA
clone size: NA
V gene: TRBV18

CDR3 protein: CASRVGRNTEAFF
CDR3 DNA: TGTGCCAGCAGGGTGGGTCGGAACACTGAAGCTTTCTTT
J gene: TRBJ1-1
D gene: NA
clone size: NA
V gene: TRBV6-5

CDR3 protein: CAIQGQGSPHSNQPQHF
CDR3 DNA: TGTGCCATTCAGGGACAGGGTTCGCCGCATAGCAATCAGCCCCAGCATTTT
J gene: TRBJ1-5
D gene: TRBD1
clone size: NA
V gene: TRBV27

CDR3 protein: CASSLSRKGELFF
CDR3 DNA: TGTGCCAGCAGTTTATCCAGGAAAGGGGAGCTGTTTTTT
J gene: TRBJ2-2
D gene: NA
clone size: NA
V gene: TRBV27

CDR3 protein: CASSHGQGRHF
CDR3 DNA: TGTGCCAGCAGCCACGGACAGGGCAGACATTTT
J gene: TRBJ1-3
D gene: TRBD1
clone size: few
V gene: TRBV3-1/TRBV3-2

CDR3 protein: CASSPPAGPGTEAFF
CDR3 DNA: TGTGCCAGCTCACCACCGGCAGGGCCAGGGACTGAAGCTTTCTTT
J gene: TRBJ1-1
D gene: NA
clone size: NA
V gene: TRBV18

CDR3 protein: CASSQRGIKEKLFF
CDR3 DNA: TGTGCCAGTAGCCAAAGGGGGATTAAGGAAAAACTGTTTTTT
J gene: TRBJ1-4
D gene: NA
clone size: NA
V gene: TRBV19

CDR3 protein: CASSIPGQWKPQHF
CDR3 DNA: TGTGCCAGTAGTATCCCGGGACAGTGGAAGCCCCAGCATTTT
J gene: TRBJ1-5
D gene: TRBD1
clone size: NA
V gene: TRBV19

CDR3 protein: CASSRQGLSYNEQFF
CDR3 DNA: TGTGCCAGCAGTAGACAGGGCCTCTCCTACAATGAGCAGTTCTTC
J gene: TRBJ2-1
D gene: TRBD1
clone size: NA
V gene: TRBV6-5

CDR3 protein: CASSPGQYEQYF
CDR3 DNA: TGTGCCAGCTCACCCGGGCAATACGAGCAGTACTTC
J gene: TRBJ2-7
D gene: NA
clone size: NA
V gene: TRBV18

CDR3 protein: CASSKGSTVDKSSYEQYF
CDR3 DNA: TGTGCCAGCAGCAAAGGCTCCACCGTGGACAAAAGCTCCTACGAGCAGTACTTC
J gene: TRBJ2-7
D gene: NA
clone size: NA
V gene: TRBV21-1

CDR3 protein: CASSKGDTIYF
CDR3 DNA: TGTGCCAGCAGCAAAGGTGACACCATATATTTT
J gene: TRBJ1-3
D gene: NA
clone size: few
V gene: TRBV11-2

CDR3 protein: CASSRGQGGVTEAFF
CDR3 DNA: TGTGCCAGTAGTCGGGGGCAAGGGGGCGTCACTGAAGCTTTCTTT
J gene: TRBJ1-1
D gene: TRBD1
clone size: NA
V gene: TRBV19

CDR3 protein: CASSLLDWANEQFF
CDR3 DNA: TGCGCCAGCAGCCTCCTCGACTGGGCCAATGAGCAGTTCTTC
J gene: TRBJ2-1
D gene: NA
clone size: NA
V gene: TRBV5-1